Sequencing of this T cell receptor (beta chain) was carried out in a study of T-cell reconstitution after alpha-beta-depleted transplantation in children. This clonotype was observed many times. An end of the junction differs from the germline gene, which may be a read error. Germline V gives CDR1 SEHNR, CDR2 FQNEAQ (reference sequence). The CDR3 extends over 12 amino acids. Construction of the TCRbeta library involved unique molecular identifiers. Each CDR3 protein is one row after TCRdb ran MiXCR on the PCR reads. Seen here are 550,000 to 800,000 distinct CDR3 sequences, less than 15% observed once, and the top ten hold 0.79%.

The rearrangement links TRBV7-9 to TRBJ2-7; 9 positions match TRBD1. Sequenced here: PBMCs, sampled before TCRalphabeta/CD19-depleted stem cell transplant. This sequence originates from a girl aged 2 to 10 with congenital amegakaryocytic thrombocytopenia, due to receive a stem cell transplant. The CDR3 reads CASSLYRDREAF. In DNA, the CDR3 is TGTGCCAGCAGCTTATATCGGGACAGGGAGGCCTTC.